The 5 T cell receptor beta chains below all came from one sample that was sequenced in a study of response to subunit inactivated influenza vaccine. MiXCR, applied by TCRdb to the RT-PCR reads, yields one record per CDR3 protein. The sample includes roughly 760,000 distinct CDR3 sequences, over 20% of them seen just once. The input for sequencing was PBMCs from blood, taken about 5 days after vaccination. The source of these receptors is a man in his fifties or sixties who received an inactivated influenza vaccine.

This chain uses TRBV2 with TRBJ2-7; tentative D call: TRBD2 (7 bases). The CDR3 extends over 14 amino acids. The V end was cut by 3 bases, the J end by 6 bases, with 15 bases between. Germline assignment: CDR1 SNHLY and CDR2 FYNNEI. CDR3 sequence: CASSEVAGEGEQYF. The CDR3 DNA follows: TGTGCCAGCAGTGAGGTAGCAGGGGAGGGCGAGCAGTACTTC.

This clonotype occurred a few times. As DNA, the CDR3 is TGTGCCAGCAGCGTAGTGGCAGGGGCCCACAATGAGCAGTTCTTC. Its translation: CASSVVAGAHNEQFF. The rearrangement links TRBV9 to TRBJ2-1, with D maybe TRBD1 (6 bases). Trimming stripped 0 bases from V and 5 bases from J, with 12 bases between. This CDR3 has 15 residues. Germline V gene data show CDR1 as SGDLS and CDR2 as YYNGEE.

This chain joins TRBV5-6 and TRBJ2-7, with D perhaps TRBD1 (6 bases). Trimming took 4 bases from V and 6 from J, leaving 20 bases between them. Germline V gene data show CDR1 as SGHDT and CDR2 as YYEEEE. CDR3 length: 15 amino acids. The CDR3 loop is CASSVGTGWPREQYF. The CDR3, as DNA: TGTGCCAGCAGCGTGGGCACAGGGTGGCCGCGCGAGCAGTACTTC.

The V and J genes are TRBV20-1 and TRBJ2-7; D perhaps matches TRBD1 (6 bases). Trimming took off 7 bases at V and 5 bases at J, with 12 bases between the two ends. Per the germline V gene, CDR1 is DFQATT and CDR2 is SNEGSKA (reference sequence). CDR3 length: 11 amino acids. For the CDR3, the DNA is TGCAGTGGGAACAGGGTAGACGAGCAGTACTTC. Translated, it gives CSGNRVDEQYF.

This sequence joins TRBV5-1 and TRBJ2-1, with 7 bases aligning to TRBD2. Trimming removed 3 bases from V and 8 bases from J; junction bases left unmatched: 5. There are 13 residues in the CDR3. CDR1 is SGHRS, CDR2 YFSETQ, per germline. In nucleotides, the CDR3 is TGCGCCAGCAGCTGGGGACTACCCGATGAGCAGTTCTTC. Protein: CASSWGLPDEQFF.